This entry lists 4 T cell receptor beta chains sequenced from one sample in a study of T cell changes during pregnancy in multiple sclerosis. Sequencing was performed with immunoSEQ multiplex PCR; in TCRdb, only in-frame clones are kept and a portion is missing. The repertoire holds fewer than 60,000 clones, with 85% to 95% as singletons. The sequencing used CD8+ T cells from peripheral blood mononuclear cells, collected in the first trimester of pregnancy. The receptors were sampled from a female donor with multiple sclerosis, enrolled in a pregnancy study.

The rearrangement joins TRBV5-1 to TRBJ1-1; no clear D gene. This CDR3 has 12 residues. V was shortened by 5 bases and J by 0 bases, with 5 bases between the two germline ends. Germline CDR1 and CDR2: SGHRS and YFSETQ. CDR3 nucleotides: TGCGCCAGCAGGCGGGTGAACACTGAAGCTTTCTTT. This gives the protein CASRRVNTEAFF.

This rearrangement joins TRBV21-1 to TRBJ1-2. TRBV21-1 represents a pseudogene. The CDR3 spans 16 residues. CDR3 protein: CASSKYFLSHYYGYTF. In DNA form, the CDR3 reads TGTGCCAGCAGCAAGTACTTCTTGTCGCATTACTATGGCTACACCTTC.

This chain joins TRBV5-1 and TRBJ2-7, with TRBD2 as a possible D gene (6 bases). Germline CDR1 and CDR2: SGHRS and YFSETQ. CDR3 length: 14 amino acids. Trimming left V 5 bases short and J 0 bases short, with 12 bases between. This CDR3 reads CASRLRDSSYEQYF. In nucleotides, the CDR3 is TGCGCCAGCAGACTCCGGGACTCCTCCTACGAGCAGTACTTC.

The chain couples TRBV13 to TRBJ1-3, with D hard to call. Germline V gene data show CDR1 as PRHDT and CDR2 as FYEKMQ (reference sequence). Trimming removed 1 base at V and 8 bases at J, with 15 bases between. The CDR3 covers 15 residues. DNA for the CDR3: TGTGCCAGCAGCTTAGTTACAAGTACGATTTACACCATATATTTT. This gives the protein CASSLVTSTIYTIYF.